This T cell receptor (beta chain) was captured by sequencing in a study of blood T cells in healthy people across ages. The germline V gene has CDR1 LGHNA and CDR2 YNFKEQ. CDR3 length: 16 amino acids. Losses at the gene ends were 3 bases for V and 2 bases for J; bases not matched to a gene: 4. It was with a sample-barcoded 5' primer and a J-beta primer mix that a second PCR of about 6 to 11 cycles was run. MiXCR was run by TCRdb on the 5' RACE reads, yielding one entry per CDR3 protein. This sample has roughly 800,000 distinct CDR3 sequences, with roughly 60% found just once. Researchers report isolating at least 7 million PBMCs per sample. About this clonotype: Its target is not known.

Broader study findings: Higher naive T cell percentage went strongly together with higher TCR beta diversity. Possibly, changes in expanded clonotypes were confounded because donor CMV status was unknown. PBMCs went unsorted, and a conclusive naive versus antigen-experienced comparison was therefore prevented.

The chain combines TRBV4-2 with TRBJ2-6, with 7 bases that match TRBD1. Sequenced input: blood. The TCR sequence derives from a man aged 30 to 39 in good health. The CDR3, as DNA: TGTGCCAGCAGCCAGGAACAGGGGACTGGGGCCAACGTCCTGACTTTC. The encoded protein is CASSQEQGTGANVLTF.